A single sample is the source of the 31 T cell receptor beta chains below, sequenced in a study of shared clonotypes between healthy human individuals. The naive CD8 population came from CD45RO-negative cells selected for CCR7, without terminally differentiated effector memory CD45RA+ cells. TCRdb keeps only in-frame clones here, not all; method: immunoSEQ multiplex PCR. This repertoire shows 760,000 or so clones, just over 95% found once; its top ten account for roughly 0.23%. Sequencing was carried out using naive CD8+ T cells sorted from blood. Receptors were obtained from a young man in good health.

This sequence joins TRBV4-1 and TRBJ2-1, with D possibly matching TRBD1 (5 bases). The CDR3 totals 18 residues. V gave up 1 base and J gave up 2 bases, with 18 bases separating them. Per germline, CDR1 MGHRA and CDR2 YSYEKL. CDR3 sequence: CASSQARSMGLTYNEQFF. The DNA for the CDR3 is TGCGCCAGCAGCCAAGCAAGATCAATGGGGCTAACCTACAATGAGCAGTTCTTC.

This clone was seen only once. This chain links TRBV19 with TRBJ2-6; D not certain. This CDR3 is 15 amino acids long. The germline V gene encodes CDR1 LNHDA and CDR2 SQIVND (reference sequence). V shed 3 bases and J shed 0 bases, with 6 bases lying between them. This chain's CDR3 is CASSIGNSGANVLTF. In DNA, the CDR3 is TGTGCCAGTAGTATCGGAAACTCTGGGGCCAACGTCCTGACTTTC.

The chain links TRBV5-8 to TRBJ2-3, with 10 positions matching TRBD2. Trimming at V came to 4 bases and at J to 1 base, leaving 3 bases not matched to a gene. Germline V gives CDR1 SGHTS, CDR2 YDEGEE. The CDR3 runs 15 residues. The CDR3 coding sequence is TGTGCCAGCAGCATAGGGACTAGCGGCACAGATACGCAGTATTTT. This gives the protein CASSIGTSGTDTQYF.

This chain uses TRBV4-1 with TRBJ1-1; 8 bases align to TRBD1. The length of the CDR3 is 14 residues. Germline CDR1 is MGHRA and CDR2 is YSYEKL. V lost 4 bases, J lost 0 bases, and 1 base stayed unmatched. CDR3 residues: CASSPTGVNTEAFF. The CDR3 nucleotides are TGCGCCAGCAGCCCGACAGGGGTGAACACTGAAGCTTTCTTT.

CDR3 nucleotides: TGTGCCAGCAGCTGGACAGGGGCCTACGAGCAGTACTTC. It encodes CASSWTGAYEQYF. This sequence joins TRBV6-6 and TRBJ2-7, with TRBD1 matching over 9 bases. After removal of 6 bases from V and 2 bases from J, the junction contained 2 bases not matched to a gene. The CDR3 extends over 13 amino acids. The germline V gene has CDR1 MNHNY and CDR2 SVGAGI (reference sequence).

To note about this clone: This sample includes further DNA sequences coding for the same CDR3. V usage is TRBV7-2 and J usage is TRBJ2-7; D remains ambiguous. V lost 1 base, J lost 3 bases, and 7 bases lay in between. The germline V gene encodes CDR1 SGHTA and CDR2 FQGNSA. The CDR3 is made up of 13 amino acids. The CDR3 reads CASSLEGIYEQYF. The CDR3 coding sequence is TGTGCCAGCAGCTTAGAGGGCATCTACGAGCAGTACTTC.

This chain joins TRBV7-9 and TRBJ2-2; D might be TRBD2 (5 bases). Germline values: CDR1 SEHNR, CDR2 FQNEAQ (reference sequence). V was clipped by 2 bases and J by 1 base, with 5 bases between them. CDR3 length: 14 residues. This CDR3 is CASSLSGNTGELFF. CDR3 nucleotide sequence: TGTGCCAGCAGCTTAAGCGGGAACACCGGGGAGCTGTTTTTT.

The rearrangement uses TRBV7-6 and TRBJ2-1, with a possible D match to TRBD2 (6 bases). Per germline, CDR1 SGHVS and CDR2 FNYEAQ. This CDR3 comprises 21 residues. Between the trimmed V and J ends, which lost 4 bases and 0 bases, there was a span of 28 bases. The CDR3 loop reads CASSSRGRLDGEENSYNEQFF. CDR3 DNA: TGTGCCAGCAGCTCACGGGGCAGACTAGATGGAGAGGAAAACTCCTACAATGAGCAGTTCTTC.

This chain links TRBV29-1 with TRBJ2-1; TRBD2 matches 11 bases. Germline loops: CDR1 SQVTM, CDR2 ANQGSEA. V dropped 6 bases and J dropped 6; count of bases not matched to a gene: 4. The CDR3 consists of 13 residues. DNA of the CDR3: TGCAGCGTGAGGACTAGCGGGTTCAATGAGCAGTTCTTC. This encodes CSVRTSGFNEQFF.

The chain joins TRBV6-5 to TRBJ2-5; D gene ambiguous. Germline loops: CDR1 MNHEY, CDR2 SVGAGI. V gave up 3 bases and J gave up 7 bases, with 15 bases separating them. The CDR3 runs 14 residues. The CDR3 nucleotides are TGTGCCAGCAGTTATAACCGGGCCCACTCGACCCAGTACTTC. Its protein is CASSYNRAHSTQYF.

As for this clone: Other DNA sequences from this sample encode an identical CDR3 as well. The rearrangement links TRBV7-8 to TRBJ2-1, with 10 nucleotides matching TRBD2. The CDR3 has 15 residues. Germline CDR1 and CDR2: SGHVS and FQNEAQ. Trimming removed 1 base from V and 4 bases from J; junction bases left unmatched: 1. DNA of the CDR3: TGTGCCAGCAGCTTAGGGACTAGCGGTTACAATGAGCAGTTCTTC. Translating gives CASSLGTSGYNEQFF.

About this clone itself: Other DNA sequences in this sample translate to the same CDR3. V and J are TRBV6-5 and TRBJ2-1, with D perhaps TRBD2 (6 bases). The CDR3 runs to 12 residues. Germline loops: CDR1 MNHEY, CDR2 SVGAGI. V shed 2 bases and J shed 7 bases, with 6 bases lying between them. The CDR3 loop reads CASSYRGNEQFF. DNA of the CDR3: TGTGCCAGCAGTTACCGGGGGAATGAGCAGTTCTTC.

This rearrangement joins TRBV2 to TRBJ2-7; D is unresolved. Germline V gives CDR1 SNHLY, CDR2 FYNNEI. This CDR3 has 16 residues. The V gene lost 4 bases and the J gene lost 3 bases, with 19 bases spanning the gap. The CDR3 spells CASSGEMERVHYEQYF. The CDR3 DNA reads as TGTGCCAGCAGTGGGGAAATGGAGCGAGTACACTACGAGCAGTACTTC.

V gene TRBV9 combines with J gene TRBJ2-3; a possible D gene is TRBD2 (6 bases). Trimming cost V 4 bases and J 6 bases, with 24 bases left between them. Per the germline V gene, CDR1 is SGDLS and CDR2 is YYNGEE. The CDR3 is made up of 17 amino acids. This CDR3 reads CASSIHRDSPIEDTQYF. CDR3 DNA sequence: TGTGCCAGCAGCATCCACCGGGACTCACCGATTGAGGATACGCAGTATTTT.

This clone was counted once. This chain links TRBV28 with TRBJ2-7, with TRBD2 matching over 11 bases. Germline trimming cut 3 bases from V and 2 bases from J; bases unmatched to any gene: 6. There are 16 residues in the CDR3. Germline values: CDR1 MDHEN, CDR2 SYDVKM. The CDR3 spells CASSFATSGATYEQYF. The CDR3, as DNA: TGTGCCAGCAGTTTTGCGACTAGCGGGGCAACCTACGAGCAGTACTTC.

The V and J genes are TRBV27 and TRBJ2-1, with 11 bases matching TRBD2. The CDR3 spans 17 residues. V shed 5 bases and J 6 bases; nucleotides not matched to a gene: 12. The germline V gene encodes CDR1 MNHEY and CDR2 SMNVEV (reference sequence). The DNA for the CDR3 is TGTGCCAGCAGTCGCCGGCCGGGACTAGCGGAAACCAATGAGCAGTTCTTC. This sequence encodes CASSRRPGLAETNEQFF.

The CDR3 region is CASSPGLGTYEQYF. The CDR3, as DNA: TGTGCCAGCAGTCCGGGACTAGGGACCTACGAGCAGTACTTC. The genes are TRBV28 and TRBJ2-7, with 8 positions matching TRBD2. CDR3 length: 14 amino acids. The ends lost 5 bases at V and 2 bases at J; junction bases unmatched: 5. Germline V lookup: CDR1 MDHEN, CDR2 SYDVKM.

The table lists this clone with a few counts. J is TRBJ1-5 and V is TRBV4-1; D perhaps matches TRBD1 (5 bases). CDR3 length: 15 amino acids. CDR1 is MGHRA, CDR2 YSYEKL, per germline. V lost 0 bases, J lost 6 bases, and 12 bases lay in between. The CDR3: CASSQEGGLAQPQHF. The CDR3 DNA reads as TGCGCCAGCAGCCAAGAGGGGGGACTGGCTCAGCCCCAGCATTTT.

The rearrangement joins TRBV28 to TRBJ1-1; D is undetermined. CDR3 length equals 14 residues. Germline assignment: CDR1 MDHEN and CDR2 SYDVKM. Deletions cut 1 base from V and 4 bases from J, with 10 bases between. CDR3 bases: TGTGCCAGCAGTTTATCCGGGGTTGGCACTGAAGCTTTCTTT. This codes for CASSLSGVGTEAFF.

The chain combines TRBV7-6 with TRBJ2-4, with TRBD2 as a possible D gene (6 bases). Germline V gene lookup returns CDR1 SGHVS and CDR2 FNYEAQ. The CDR3 is made up of 15 amino acids. V lost 6 bases to trimming and J lost 6 bases, with 18 bases between them. The CDR3 bases are TGTGCCAGCAGTCACGGGGCCGGGAGTGGAAACATTCAGTACTTC. Translated: CASSHGAGSGNIQYF.

The chain recombines TRBV7-6 with TRBJ2-5; 9 bases match TRBD2. Per the germline V gene, CDR1 is SGHVS and CDR2 is FNYEAQ. V was pared by 1 base and J by 4 bases, with 10 bases of the junction left unmatched. CDR3 length: 17 residues. This CDR3 is CASSLVASSGVGETQYF. CDR3 in DNA: TGTGCCAGCAGCTTAGTAGCCTCTAGCGGGGTGGGAGAGACCCAGTACTTC.

The rearrangement joins TRBV27 to TRBJ2-7, with no clear D. From germline, CDR1 is MNHEY and CDR2 SMNVEV (reference sequence). CDR3 size: 13 residues. Between the trimmed V and J ends, which lost 5 bases and 4 bases, there was a span of 12 bases. The CDR3 DNA is TGTGCCAGCAGTCCCAGCGTACAGTACGAGCAGTACTTC. Its translation is CASSPSVQYEQYF.

The chain has TRBV4-1 and TRBJ1-1; D is perhaps TRBD1 (5 bases). The germline V gene has CDR1 MGHRA and CDR2 YSYEKL. Trimming removed 8 bases from V and 1 base from J, with 11 bases in between. This CDR3 comprises 13 residues. DNA for the CDR3: TGCGCCAGCCGAAATGGACAGAACACTGAAGCTTTCTTT. This gives the protein CASRNGQNTEAFF.

The chain recombines TRBV27 with TRBJ2-7, with D maybe TRBD1 (5 bases). This CDR3 has 15 amino acids. Trimming left V 2 bases short and J 1 base short, with 12 bases between. Germline V gene data show CDR1 as MNHEY and CDR2 as SMNVEV (reference sequence). The chain's CDR3 is CASSLRAGNSYEQYF. CDR3 nucleotide sequence: TGTGCCAGCAGTTTAAGGGCAGGGAATTCCTACGAGCAGTACTTC.

This clone was seen a single time. V gene TRBV7-9 combines with J gene TRBJ2-7; D gene unclear. V lost 5 bases to trimming and J lost 6 bases, with 14 bases between them. The CDR3 is 13 amino acids. Germline-derived CDR1 and CDR2 are SEHNR and FQNEAQ (reference sequence). The CDR3 reads CASSAQTSVEQYF. As DNA, the CDR3 is TGTGCCAGCAGCGCCCAAACTTCCGTCGAGCAGTACTTC.

The genes are TRBV10-3 and TRBJ2-7, with TRBD2 matching over 9 bases. J gave up 4 bases and V 0 bases, and 4 bases lay outside the gene matches. Germline V gene data show CDR1 as ENHRY and CDR2 as SYGVKD. This CDR3 comprises 15 residues. CDR3 nucleotides: TGTGCCATCAGTGAGTCTGGCGGGAGGGAATACGAGCAGTACTTC. Encoded protein: CAISESGGREYEQYF.

The rearrangement links TRBV7-9 to TRBJ2-7; D uncertain. The CDR3 is 13 amino acids. Germline CDR1 and CDR2: SEHNR and FQNEAQ (reference sequence). The V gene lost 4 bases and the J gene lost 1 base, with 8 bases spanning the gap. In DNA form, the CDR3 reads TGTGCCAGCAGCTCAAAGGTATCCTACGAGCAGTACTTC. Protein sequence: CASSSKVSYEQYF. Full variable domain (remainder filled in from reference TRBV7-9 and TRBJ2-7): DTGVSQNPRHKITKRGQNVTFRCDPISEHNRLYWYRQTLGQGPEFLTYFQNEAQLEKSRLLSDRFSAERPKGSFSTLEIQRTEQGDSAMYLCASSSKVSYEQYFGPGTRLTVT.

The J gene is TRBJ2-1, the V gene TRBV27; D remains unclear. Trimming stripped 2 bases from V and 1 base from J, with 9 bases between. CDR3 length: 15 amino acids. Per the germline V gene, CDR1 is MNHEY and CDR2 is SMNVEV (reference sequence). The CDR3 DNA sequence: TGTGCCAGCAGTTTAGTGGCAGCTTCCTACAATGAGCAGTTCTTC. Protein product: CASSLVAASYNEQFF.

J is TRBJ2-5 and V is TRBV10-2; no clear D. Deletions cut 8 bases from V and 5 bases from J, with 18 bases between. This CDR3 spans 14 amino acids. From germline, CDR1 is WSHSY and CDR2 SAAADI. Written as DNA, the CDR3 is TGCGCCAGCCAAATACGGCCCCAAGCGGAGACCCAGTACTTC. This encodes CASQIRPQAETQYF.

This clone is a singleton in its sample. The CDR3 reads CASSLAGGLADTQYF. DNA of the CDR3: TGTGCCAGCAGCTTGGCCGGGGGTCTCGCAGATACGCAGTATTTT. The chain links TRBV5-4 to TRBJ2-3, with a possible D match to TRBD2 (6 bases). The V and J ends lost 0 bases and 4 bases respectively, with 12 bases between them. The CDR3 has 15 residues. Germline V gene lookup returns CDR1 SGHNT and CDR2 YYREEE (reference sequence).

The V call is TRBV7-9, the J call TRBJ1-4; D is unclear. The CDR3 is 16 amino acids. The germline V and J ends were trimmed by 2 bases and 8 bases, with 18 bases remaining between them. Germline CDR1 SEHNR, CDR2 FQNEAQ (reference sequence). CDR3 sequence (DNA): TGTGCCAGCAGCTTAATGGTGGGGTCTCCTAGGGAAAAACTGTTTTTT. Translating it yields CASSLMVGSPREKLFF. Complete variable domain (other parts from reference TRBV7-9 and TRBJ1-4): DTGVSQNPRHKITKRGQNVTFRCDPISEHNRLYWYRQTLGQGPEFLTYFQNEAQLEKSRLLSDRFSAERPKGSFSTLEIQRTEQGDSAMYLCASSLMVGSPREKLFFGSGTQLSVL.